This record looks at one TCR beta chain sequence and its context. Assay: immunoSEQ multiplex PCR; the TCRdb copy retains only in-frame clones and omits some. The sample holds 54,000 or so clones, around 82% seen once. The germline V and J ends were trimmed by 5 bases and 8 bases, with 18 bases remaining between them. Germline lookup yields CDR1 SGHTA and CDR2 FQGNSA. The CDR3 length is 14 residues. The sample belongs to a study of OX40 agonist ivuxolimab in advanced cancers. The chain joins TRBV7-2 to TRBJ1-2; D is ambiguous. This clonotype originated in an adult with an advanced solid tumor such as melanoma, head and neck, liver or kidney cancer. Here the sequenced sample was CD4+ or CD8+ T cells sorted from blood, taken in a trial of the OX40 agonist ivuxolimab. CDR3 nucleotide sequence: TGTGCCAGCAGCCACTATAGACTTAAGGAAGGCTACACCTTC. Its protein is CASSHYRLKEGYTF. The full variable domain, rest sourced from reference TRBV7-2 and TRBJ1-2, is GAGVSQSPSNKVTEKGKDVELRCDPISGHTALYWYRQSLGQGLEFLIYFQGNSAPDKSGLPSDRFSAERTGGSVSTLTIQRTQQEDSAVYLCASSHYRLKEGYTFGSGTRLTVV.